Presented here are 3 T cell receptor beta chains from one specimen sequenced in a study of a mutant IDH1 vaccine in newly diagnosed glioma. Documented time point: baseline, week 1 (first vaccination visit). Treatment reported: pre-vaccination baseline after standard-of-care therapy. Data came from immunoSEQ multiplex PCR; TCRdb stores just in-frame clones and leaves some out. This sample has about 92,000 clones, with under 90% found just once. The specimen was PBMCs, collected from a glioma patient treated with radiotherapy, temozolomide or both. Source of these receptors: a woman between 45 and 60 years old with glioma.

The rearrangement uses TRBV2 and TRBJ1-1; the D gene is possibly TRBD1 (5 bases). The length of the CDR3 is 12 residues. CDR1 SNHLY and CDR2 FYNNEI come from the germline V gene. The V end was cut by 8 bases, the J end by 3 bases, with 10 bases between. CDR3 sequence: CASGGEYTEAFF. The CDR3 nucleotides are TGTGCCAGCGGGGGAGAGTACACTGAAGCTTTCTTT.

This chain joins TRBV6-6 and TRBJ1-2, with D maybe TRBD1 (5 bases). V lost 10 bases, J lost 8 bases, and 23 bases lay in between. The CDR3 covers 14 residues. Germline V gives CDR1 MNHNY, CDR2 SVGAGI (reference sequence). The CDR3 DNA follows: TGTGCCATTATGCAAGGGACCGCAGGCGACGGCTACACCTTC. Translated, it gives CAIMQGTAGDGYTF.

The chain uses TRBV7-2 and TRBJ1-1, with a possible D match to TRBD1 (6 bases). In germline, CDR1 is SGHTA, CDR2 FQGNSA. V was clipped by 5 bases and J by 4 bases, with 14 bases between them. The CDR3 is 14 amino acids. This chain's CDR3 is CASSPRGGPTEAFF. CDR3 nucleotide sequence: TGTGCCAGCAGCCCGCGAGGGGGTCCCACTGAAGCTTTCTTT.